The sequence of this T cell receptor beta chain was determined in a study of brain metastases from non-small cell lung cancer. Concerning this clone itself: Its antigen is undetermined.

The CDR3 has 13 residues. The V gene's germline CDR1 is SGHVS and CDR2 FQNEAQ. Trimming cost V 2 bases and J 5 bases, with 9 bases left between them. Using immunoSEQ multiplex PCR, the repertoire was profiled, and TCRdb retains in-frame clones only, with some absent. The table has some 4,200 clones, 86% seen once; the top ten hold around 6.6%. The study, taken as a whole, reports: Metastases had sparse T cells but largely shared repertoires with primaries.

The chain couples TRBV7-8 to TRBJ2-5; the D is unclear. The sequence derives from a donor at least 40 years old with non-small cell lung cancer. The sample taken for sequencing was primary lung tumor tissue. The CDR3 DNA is TGTGCCAGCAGCTTAAAAGAACGCGAGACCCAGTACTTC. It codes for CASSLKERETQYF.